This T cell receptor beta chain was obtained from a study of T-cell memory formation after mild COVID-19. The study's findings and limits: Pre-infection memory harbored some responding clones, suggesting cross-reactive memory joined.

For this clonotype: The antigen remains unidentified.

The CDR3 is 15 amino acids. The V and J ends lost 5 bases and 3 bases, in that order; junction bases with no gene match: 6. Per the germline V gene, CDR1 is SGHNT and CDR2 is YENEEA. Using its own MiXCR run on the 5' RACE reads, TCRdb lists one record per CDR3 protein. The profile shows 110,000 or so distinct CDR3 sequences, 15% to 20% of them singletons. V gene TRBV11-3 combines with J gene TRBJ2-3; 9 nucleotides agree with TRBD1. The sequence was collected from a man between 18 and 29 years old who had mild COVID-19 (a few samples of this study predate the infection). Cell type and time point are not known. The sequencing sample was made of PBMCs or a T cell subset sorted from them (not recorded which). For the CDR3, the DNA is TGTGCCAGCAGCATGGCCGGGACAGGGACAGATACGCAGTATTTT. Encoded protein: CASSMAGTGTDTQYF.